The 20 T cell receptor beta chains reported below all come from one sample, sequenced in a study of type 1 regulatory T cells. TCRdb redid the calling of the reads with MiXCR, one entry per CDR3 protein. This table has about 97,000 distinct CDR3 sequences, roughly 30% appearing once. The source material was CD4+ T cells, either the whole sample or a sorted fraction (not recorded which). Receptor source: a human donor in good health.

This chain uses TRBV18 with TRBJ2-5; TRBD2 aligns across 7 bases. Trimming removed 3 bases from V and 4 bases from J; junction bases left unmatched: 14. CDR1 is KGHSH, CDR2 LQKENI, per germline. The CDR3 runs 17 residues. The CDR3 spells CASSPVQLGGRGETQYF. The CDR3 nucleotides read TGTGCCAGCTCACCGGTTCAACTTGGCGGGAGAGGAGAGACCCAGTACTTC. The entire variable domain, with the rest obtained from reference TRBV18 and TRBJ2-5, is as follows: NAGVMQNPRHLVRRRGQEARLRCSPMKGHSHVYWYRQLPEEGLKFMVYLQKENIIDESGMPKERFSAEFPKEGPSILRIQQVVRGDSAAYFCASSPVQLGGRGETQYFGPGTRLLVL.

The chain recombines TRBV10-3 with TRBJ2-3; the D gene is possibly TRBD2 (5 bases). Germline loops: CDR1 ENHRY, CDR2 SYGVKD. V was shortened by 8 bases and J by 5 bases, with 11 bases between the two germline ends. CDR3 length: 12 residues. For the CDR3, the DNA is TGTGCCATCGAGGGAGATGGAGATACGCAGTATTTT. This translates into CAIEGDGDTQYF.

This clonotype was counted a few times. This sequence joins TRBV27 and TRBJ1-6, with 7 bases lining up with TRBD1. V lost 5 bases, J lost 11 bases, and 6 bases stayed unmatched. Germline V CDR1 and CDR2: MNHEY, SMNVEV (reference sequence). This CDR3 is built from 13 residues. The CDR3 region has the DNA TGTGCCAGCAGTCCGCGACAGGGCCCACCCCTCCACTTT. This sequence encodes CASSPRQGPPLHF.

This clonotype was counted only a few times. The chain combines TRBV24-1 with TRBJ2-7, with D unresolved. Between the trimmed V and J ends, which lost 5 bases and 6 bases, there was a span of 13 bases. Germline V gene lookup returns CDR1 KGHDR and CDR2 SFDVKD. The CDR3 is 13 residues long. CDR3 amino acids: CATSVGGQPEQYF. CDR3 sequence (DNA): TGTGCCACCAGTGTCGGTGGCCAACCCGAGCAGTACTTC.

V usage is TRBV18 and J usage is TRBJ2-1; 9 bases map to TRBD2. This CDR3 has 16 residues. Unmatched junction bases numbered 14, after V lost 6 bases and J lost 8 bases. CDR1 and CDR2 from the germline V gene are KGHSH and LQKENI. CDR3 region: CASSLLAGLVYDEQFF. The CDR3, as DNA: TGTGCCAGCTCCCTGCTAGCGGGACTAGTCTATGATGAGCAGTTCTTC.

The chain has TRBV7-3 and TRBJ1-2; D ambiguous. Per the germline V gene, CDR1 is SGHTA and CDR2 is FQGTGA. Trimming stripped 4 bases from V and 8 bases from J, with 14 bases between. The CDR3 extends over 13 amino acids. The CDR3 nucleotides read TGTGCCAGCAGCTCCACCGTGGGGATCGGCTACACCTTC. The encoded protein is CASSSTVGIGYTF.

The chain recombines TRBV10-3 with TRBJ2-7, with 8 bases aligning to TRBD1. The V and J ends lost 8 bases and 0 bases, in that order; junction bases with no gene match: 9. Germline values: CDR1 ENHRY, CDR2 SYGVKD. The CDR3 totals 15 residues. The CDR3 protein is CAIRGDRGSSYEQYF. The CDR3 nucleotides read TGTGCCATCCGAGGAGACAGGGGCTCCTCCTACGAGCAGTACTTC.

This clonotype was observed a handful of times. J is TRBJ2-7 and V is TRBV28; no clear D. Germline lookup yields CDR1 MDHEN and CDR2 SYDVKM. V was pared by 6 bases and J by 6 bases, with 21 bases between. This CDR3 is built from 15 residues. The CDR3 DNA reads as TGTGCCAGCAGAGAGGACCGACGGTGGGTGGGCGAGCAGTACTTC. Its translation is CASREDRRWVGEQYF.

The chain combines TRBV7-2 with TRBJ2-3; 15 positions match TRBD2. V was pared by 5 bases and J by 7 bases, with 7 bases of the junction left unmatched. This CDR3 region has 16 residues. The germline V gene encodes CDR1 SGHTA and CDR2 FQGNSA. CDR3 loop: CASSIRTSGRANTQYF. CDR3 nucleotide sequence: TGTGCCAGCAGCATAAGGACTAGCGGGAGGGCCAATACGCAGTATTTT.

This rearrangement joins TRBV7-2 to TRBJ2-2; 7 bases match TRBD1. Germline V gives CDR1 SGHTA, CDR2 FQGNSA. The CDR3 runs to 16 residues. J lost 1 base, V lost 5 bases, and 7 bases had no gene match. CDR3 loop: CASSPRQGWNTGELFF. CDR3 nucleotide sequence: TGTGCCAGCAGCCCCCGACAGGGTTGGAACACCGGGGAGCTGTTTTTT.

This sequence joins TRBV9 and TRBJ2-7; 7 bases fit TRBD2. The trim removed 7 bases at V and 1 base at J, leaving 8 bases unmatched. Looked up from germline, CDR1 is SGDLS and CDR2 is YYNGEE. The CDR3 sequence is 14 residues long. As DNA, the CDR3 is TGTGCCAGCCCCCAGGGACTACCGTCCTACGAGCAGTACTTC. This codes for CASPQGLPSYEQYF.

This clonotype has a handful of counts. The V and J genes are TRBV12-3 or TRBV12-4 and TRBJ2-2; D is uncertain. Trimming pared 1 base from V and 1 base from J, leaving 4 bases between. This CDR3 spans 14 amino acids. CDR3 sequence: CASSLVVNTGELFF. The CDR3 coding sequence is TGTGCCAGCAGTTTAGTGGTGAACACCGGGGAGCTGTTTTTT.

J is TRBJ2-7 and V is TRBV5-1, with unresolved D. CDR1 and CDR2 from the germline V gene are SGHRS and YFSETQ. With 4 bases removed from V and 3 bases from J, the gap between germline ends came to 17 bases. CDR3 length equals 15 residues. The CDR3 reads CASSPNRVSFYEQYF. CDR3 coding DNA: TGCGCCAGCAGCCCCAACAGAGTCTCCTTCTACGAGCAGTACTTC.

The chain couples TRBV7-2 to TRBJ2-7; 7 bases line up with TRBD1. The CDR3 runs 12 residues. Germline CDR1 and CDR2: SGHTA and FQGNSA. V trimming: 5 bases; J trimming: 6 bases; junction bases outside the gene matches: 4. The CDR3 sequence is CASSMSGGEQYF. CDR3 nucleotide sequence: TGTGCCAGCAGCATGTCAGGGGGCGAGCAGTACTTC.

This chain links TRBV5-6 with TRBJ2-7, with TRBD1 matching 9 bases. This CDR3 is 12 amino acids long. CDR1 and CDR2 from the germline V gene are SGHDT and YYEEEE. Unmatched junction bases numbered 3, after V lost 5 bases and J lost 6 bases. In DNA, the CDR3 is TGTGCCAGCAGAAAGGACAGGGGCGAGCAGTACTTC. The encoded protein is CASRKDRGEQYF.

The chain couples TRBV25-1 to TRBJ1-2; D is ambiguous. V lost 7 bases to trimming and J lost 3 bases, with 15 bases between them. The CDR3 has 14 residues. Germline values: CDR1 MGHDK, CDR2 SYGVNS. The CDR3 is CASTGGPHYYGYTF. CDR3 nucleotide sequence: TGTGCCAGCACCGGCGGTCCACACTACTATGGCTACACCTTC.

This clonotype was detected a few times. The chain employs TRBV3-1 and TRBJ2-3, with 14 bases fitting TRBD2. CDR1 LGHDT and CDR2 YNNKEL come from the germline V gene (reference sequence). The CDR3 length is 18 residues. V was clipped by 2 bases and J by 6 bases; unmatched bases: 10. CDR3: CASSQIARGLAGVDTQYF. The CDR3 region has the DNA TGTGCCAGCAGCCAAATCGCTAGGGGACTAGCGGGAGTTGATACGCAGTATTTT.

The V gene is TRBV3-1, the J gene TRBJ2-7; 7 bases align to TRBD1. Germline-derived CDR1 and CDR2 are LGHDT and YNNKEL (reference sequence). The CDR3 length is 13 residues. V shed 3 bases and J 4 bases; nucleotides not matched to a gene: 3. The CDR3 sequence: CASSQGTDYEQYF. The CDR3 nucleotides read TGTGCCAGCAGCCAGGGGACAGATTACGAGCAGTACTTC.

This clonotype was seen only a few times. The chain links TRBV20-1 to TRBJ2-1, with 7 bases that match TRBD2. Unmatched junction bases numbered 9, after V lost 3 bases and J lost 4 bases. This CDR3 comprises 15 residues. Germline V gene lookup returns CDR1 DFQATT and CDR2 SNEGSKA (reference sequence). CDR3 sequence: CSASIGTIKYNEQFF. The CDR3 region has the DNA TGCAGTGCTAGTATAGGGACTATCAAATACAATGAGCAGTTCTTC.

This clonotype was counted a single time. V is TRBV19 and J is TRBJ2-3, with 7 bases matching TRBD1. Trimming took 5 bases from V and 5 from J; bases not matched to a gene: 13. Per germline, CDR1 LNHDA and CDR2 SQIVND (reference sequence). This CDR3 comprises 16 residues. In DNA form, the CDR3 reads TGTGCCAGTAGTCGCGTAGGGGACAGTGTTCGAGATACGCAGTATTTT. It translates to CASSRVGDSVRDTQYF.